This TCR beta chain was retrieved from a study of T-cell memory formation after mild COVID-19. Study-wide results and limits: Clones shrinking between day 15 and 85 showed a balanced CD4/CD8 split, and those that grew later tilted toward CD4+. The CD4+ clones that contracted clustered mainly within CM and EM, and the CD8+ clones concentrated in EMRA.

In its sample, this clonotype was seen many times. Its antigen is unknown. The CDR3 runs to 17 residues. Trimming took 6 bases from V and 3 from J; bases not matched to a gene: 9. Constant-segment primers and 5'RACE yielded cDNA libraries for TCR alpha and TCR beta, each carrying sample barcodes and UMIs. TCRdb analysed the 5' RACE reads with MiXCR anew, one entry per CDR3 protein. The sample has approximately 200,000 distinct CDR3 sequences, roughly 17% seen once. The gene calls are TRBV12-3 or TRBV12-4 and TRBJ1-4, with 11 positions matching TRBD1. This sequence originates from an adult woman who had mild COVID-19 (a few samples of this study predate the infection). Cell type and time point are not known. Sequenced: PBMCs or a T cell subset sorted from them (not recorded which). The CDR3: CASRGTGGFVANEKLFF. In nucleotides, the CDR3 is TGTGCCAGCAGGGGGACAGGGGGATTTGTGGCTAATGAAAAACTGTTTTTT.